The clone carrying this TCR beta chain was found many times. The data belong to a study of Graves' ophthalmopathy and Graves' hyperthyroidism. The TCR beta CDR3 regions underwent amplification from RNA transcripts. The first-round RT-PCR employed HTBI primers together with the Qiagen OneStep RT-PCR kit. A multiplex PCR was then performed as the second round. TCRdb ran MiXCR on the multiplex PCR reads and lists one entry per CDR3 protein. The table lists around 660,000 distinct CDR3 sequences, 35% to 50% of them singletons. The length of the CDR3 is 16 residues. With 0 bases clipped from V and 3 bases from J, the junction kept 5 bases outside the gene matches. Germline CDR1 reads LNHNV; CDR2 reads YYDKDF (reference sequence).

V and J are TRBV15 and TRBJ2-7; the match to TRBD2 covers 10 bases. The origin of this receptor is an adult man with Graves' ophthalmopathy. Sequenced input: peripheral blood. DNA for the CDR3: TGTGCCACCAGCAGAGATGTACTAGCGGGAAACTACGAGCAGTACTTC. The encoded protein is CATSRDVLAGNYEQYF.